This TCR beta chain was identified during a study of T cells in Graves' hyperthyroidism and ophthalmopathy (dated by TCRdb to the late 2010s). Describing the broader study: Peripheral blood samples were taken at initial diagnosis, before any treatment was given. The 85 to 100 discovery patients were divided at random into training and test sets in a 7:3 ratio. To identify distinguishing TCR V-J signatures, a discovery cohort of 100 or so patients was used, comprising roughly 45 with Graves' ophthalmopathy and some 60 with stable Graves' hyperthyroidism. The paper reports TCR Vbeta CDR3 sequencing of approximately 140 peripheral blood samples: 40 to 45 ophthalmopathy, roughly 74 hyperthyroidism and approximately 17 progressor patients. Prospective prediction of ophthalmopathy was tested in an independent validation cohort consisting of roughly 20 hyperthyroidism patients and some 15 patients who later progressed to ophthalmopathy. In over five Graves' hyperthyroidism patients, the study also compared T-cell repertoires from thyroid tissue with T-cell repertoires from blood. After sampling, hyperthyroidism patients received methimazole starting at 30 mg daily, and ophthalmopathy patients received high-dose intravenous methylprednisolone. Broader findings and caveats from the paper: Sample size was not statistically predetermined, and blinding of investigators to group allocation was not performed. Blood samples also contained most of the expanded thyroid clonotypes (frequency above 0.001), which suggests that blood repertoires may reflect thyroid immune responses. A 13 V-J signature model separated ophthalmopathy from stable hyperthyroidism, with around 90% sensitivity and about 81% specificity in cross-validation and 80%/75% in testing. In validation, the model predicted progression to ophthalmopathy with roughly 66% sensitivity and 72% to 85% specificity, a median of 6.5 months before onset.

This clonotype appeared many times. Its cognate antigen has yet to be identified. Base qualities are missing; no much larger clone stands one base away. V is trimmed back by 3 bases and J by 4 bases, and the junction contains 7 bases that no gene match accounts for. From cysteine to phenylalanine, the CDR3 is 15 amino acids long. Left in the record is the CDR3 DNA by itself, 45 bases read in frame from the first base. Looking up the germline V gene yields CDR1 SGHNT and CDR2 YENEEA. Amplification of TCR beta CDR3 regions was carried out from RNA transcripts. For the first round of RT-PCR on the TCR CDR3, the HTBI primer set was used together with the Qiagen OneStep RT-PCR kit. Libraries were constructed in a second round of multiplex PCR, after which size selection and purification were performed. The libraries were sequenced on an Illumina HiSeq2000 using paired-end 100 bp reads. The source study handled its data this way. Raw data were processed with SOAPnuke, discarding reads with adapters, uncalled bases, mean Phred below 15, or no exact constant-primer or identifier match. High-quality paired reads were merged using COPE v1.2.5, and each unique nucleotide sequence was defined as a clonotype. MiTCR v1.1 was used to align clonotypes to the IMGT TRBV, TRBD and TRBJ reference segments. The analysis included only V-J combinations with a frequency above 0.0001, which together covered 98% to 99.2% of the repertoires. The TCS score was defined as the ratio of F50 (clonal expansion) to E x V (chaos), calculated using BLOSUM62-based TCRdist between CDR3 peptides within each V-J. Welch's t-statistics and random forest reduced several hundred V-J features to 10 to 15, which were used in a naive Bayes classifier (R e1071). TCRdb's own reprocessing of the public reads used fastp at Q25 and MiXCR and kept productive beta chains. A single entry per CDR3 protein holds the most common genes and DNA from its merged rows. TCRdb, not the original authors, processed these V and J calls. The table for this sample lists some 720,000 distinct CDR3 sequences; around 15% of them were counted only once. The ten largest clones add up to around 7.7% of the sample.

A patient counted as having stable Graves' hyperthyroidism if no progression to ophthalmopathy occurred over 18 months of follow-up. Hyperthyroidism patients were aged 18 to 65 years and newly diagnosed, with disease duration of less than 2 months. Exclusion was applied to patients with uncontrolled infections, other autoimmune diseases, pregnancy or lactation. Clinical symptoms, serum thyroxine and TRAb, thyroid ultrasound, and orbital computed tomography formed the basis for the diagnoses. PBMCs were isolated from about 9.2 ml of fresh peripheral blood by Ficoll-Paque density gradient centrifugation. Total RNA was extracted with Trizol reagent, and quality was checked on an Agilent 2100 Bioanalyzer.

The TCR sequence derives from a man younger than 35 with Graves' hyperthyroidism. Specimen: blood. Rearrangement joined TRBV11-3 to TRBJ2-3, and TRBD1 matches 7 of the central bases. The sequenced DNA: TGTGCCAGCAGCTTCGAGGGGGCCCGGGCAGATACGCAGTATTTT. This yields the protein CASSFEGARADTQYF. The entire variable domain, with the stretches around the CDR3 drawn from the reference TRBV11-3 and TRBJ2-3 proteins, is EAGVVQSPRYKIIEKKQPVAFWCNPISGHNTLYWYLQNLGQGPELLIRYENEEAVDDSQLPKDRFSAERLKGVDSTLKIQPAELGDSAVYLCASSFEGARADTQYFGPGTRLTVL.